This T cell receptor (beta chain) was found in a study of cytomegalovirus exposure and HLA in healthy donors. Clones were sequenced by immunoSEQ multiplex PCR, and TCRdb holds only the in-frame ones, with some missing. This sample carries some 190,000 clones, about 89% of them seen once, and the ten largest clones take about 7.7%. This CDR3 is built from 14 residues. CDR1 is WSHSY, CDR2 SAAADI, per germline. The V gene lost 7 bases and the J gene lost 2 bases, with 11 bases spanning the gap. The clonotype was recovered from a man in his thirties or forties in good health and CMV-seropositive. The genes are TRBV10-2 and TRBJ1-4; a weak D match, TRBD1 (6 bases). Specimen: PBMCs. CDR3 nucleotide sequence: TGCGCCAGCACGAGACAGGCGACTAATGAAAAACTGTTTTTT. It specifies CASTRQATNEKLFF.